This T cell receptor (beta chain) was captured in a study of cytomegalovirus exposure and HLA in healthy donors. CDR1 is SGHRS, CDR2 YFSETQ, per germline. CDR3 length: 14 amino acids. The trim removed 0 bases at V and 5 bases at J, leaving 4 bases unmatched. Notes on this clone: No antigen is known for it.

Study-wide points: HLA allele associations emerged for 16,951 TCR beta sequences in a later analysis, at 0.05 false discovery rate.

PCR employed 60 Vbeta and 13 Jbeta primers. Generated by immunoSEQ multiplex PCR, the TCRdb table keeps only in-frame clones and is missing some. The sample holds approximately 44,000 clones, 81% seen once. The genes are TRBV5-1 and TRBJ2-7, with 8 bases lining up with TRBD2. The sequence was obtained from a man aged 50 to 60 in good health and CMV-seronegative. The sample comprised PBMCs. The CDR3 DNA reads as TGCGCCAGCAGCTTGGCCCCGGGGGGGCACGAGCAGTACTTC. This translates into CASSLAPGGHEQYF.